This T cell receptor beta chain was documented in a study of shared clonotypes between healthy human individuals. This clone turned up a few times. The CDR3 is made up of 12 amino acids. Germline loops: CDR1 MNHEY, CDR2 SMNVEV (reference sequence). V was clipped by 2 bases and J by 6 bases, with 5 bases between them. Deep-level running was used for the assay. Profiled with immunoSEQ multiplex PCR; TCRdb holds only in-frame clones, not every one. This table has more than 2,000,000 clones, around nine tenths appearing once. The V gene is TRBV27, the J gene TRBJ1-5, with unresolved D. The specimen was naive CD4+ T cells sorted from blood. Subset denoted: CD45RA+ positively selected. This TCR derives from a man between 18 and 29 years old in good health. For the CDR3, the DNA is TGTGCCAGCAGTTTAGTGGGTCAGCCCCAGCATTTT. Its translation is CASSLVGQPQHF.